Listed below are T cell receptor beta chains from one sample, sequenced in a study of shared clonotypes between healthy human individuals. Repertoires were generated with immunoSEQ multiplex PCR, while TCRdb's copy carries only in-frame clones and drops some. The sample has some 2.4 million clones; 90% to 95% are singletons. Sequencing used naive CD4+ T cells from PBMCs. These TCRs come from a man between 18 and 29 years old in good health. Some clones in this sample may be carry-over from other donors' samples. The CDR3 runs from the conserved cysteine through the conserved F or W. A D gene is named only where the DNA matches it firmly. Some rows have no size entry. The others give once, few or many, or a class for an expanded clone.

v_call,j_call,d_call,clone_size,cdr3_aa,cdr3_nt
TRBV6-1,TRBJ1-1,.,once,CASSFRGWENTEAFF,TGTGCCAGCAGTTTCAGGGGTTGGGAGAACACTGAAGCTTTCTTT
TRBV4-1,TRBJ2-7,TRBD1,.,CASSLLRGNTYEQYF,TGCGCCAGCAGCCTACTCAGGGGGAATACGTACGAGCAGTACTTC
TRBV10-2,TRBJ1-4,.,.,CASSATNEKLFF,TGCGCCAGCAGTGCAACTAATGAAAAACTGTTTTTT
TRBV29-1,TRBJ2-3,.,once,CSIRPALHIDTQYF,TGCAGCATACGACCGGCTCTGCACATCGATACGCAGTATTTT
TRBV6-1,TRBJ2-4,TRBD1,.,CASSALVGVGTGLAKNIQYF,TGTGCCAGCAGTGCCCTGGTGGGGGTCGGGACAGGTTTAGCCAAAAACATTCAGTACTTC
TRBV7-9,TRBJ1-2,TRBD1,.,CASSLAGTGNYGYTF,TGTGCCAGCAGCTTAGCGGGGACAGGGAACTATGGCTACACCTTC
TRBV2,TRBJ2-1,.,.,CASSEAGGGNEQFF,TGTGCCAGCAGTGAAGCGGGAGGTGGCAATGAGCAGTTCTTC
TRBV29-1,TRBJ1-1,.,.,CSVADTEAFF,TGCAGCGTCGCGGACACTGAAGCTTTCTTT
TRBV5-1,TRBJ2-5,TRBD1,.,CASSLDTGVRETQYF,TGCGCCAGCAGCTTGGATACAGGGGTGAGAGAGACCCAGTACTTC
TRBV7-3,TRBJ2-2,.,.,CASSSQWTGELFF,TGTGCCAGCAGCTCACAGTGGACCGGGGAGCTGTTTTTT
TRBV5-1,TRBJ2-3,.,.,CANPPGAGLDTDTQYF,TGCGCCAACCCCCCCGGGGCAGGGTTGGACACAGATACGCAGTATTTT